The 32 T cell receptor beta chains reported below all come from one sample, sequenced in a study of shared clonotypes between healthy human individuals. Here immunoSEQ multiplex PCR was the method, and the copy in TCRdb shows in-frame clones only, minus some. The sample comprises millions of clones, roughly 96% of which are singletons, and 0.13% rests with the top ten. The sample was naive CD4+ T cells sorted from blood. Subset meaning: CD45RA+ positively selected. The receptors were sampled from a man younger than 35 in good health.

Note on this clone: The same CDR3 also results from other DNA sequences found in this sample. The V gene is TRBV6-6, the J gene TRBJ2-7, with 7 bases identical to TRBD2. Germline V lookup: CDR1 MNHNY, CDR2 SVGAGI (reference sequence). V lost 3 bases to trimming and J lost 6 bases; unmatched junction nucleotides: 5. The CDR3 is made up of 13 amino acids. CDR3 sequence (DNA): TGTGCCAGCAGTTATGGGGGGGTCGGCGAGCAGTACTTC. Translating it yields CASSYGGVGEQYF.

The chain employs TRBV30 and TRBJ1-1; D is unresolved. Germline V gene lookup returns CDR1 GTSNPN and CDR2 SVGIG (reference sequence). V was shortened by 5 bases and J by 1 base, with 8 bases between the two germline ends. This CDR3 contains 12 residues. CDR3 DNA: TGTGCCTGGGCCCAAGAGAACACTGAAGCTTTCTTT. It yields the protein CAWAQENTEAFF.

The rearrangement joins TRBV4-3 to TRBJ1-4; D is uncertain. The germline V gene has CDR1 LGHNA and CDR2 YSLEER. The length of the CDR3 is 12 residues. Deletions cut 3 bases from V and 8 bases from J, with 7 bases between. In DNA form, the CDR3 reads TGCGCCAGCAGCCAGGCCAGGGAAAAACTGTTTTTT. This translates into CASSQAREKLFF.

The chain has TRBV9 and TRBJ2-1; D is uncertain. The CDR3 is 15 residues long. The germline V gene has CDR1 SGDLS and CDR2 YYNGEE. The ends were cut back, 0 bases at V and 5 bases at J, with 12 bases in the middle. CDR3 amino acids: CASSVAVVANNEQFF. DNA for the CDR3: TGTGCCAGCAGCGTAGCTGTAGTAGCCAACAATGAGCAGTTCTTC.

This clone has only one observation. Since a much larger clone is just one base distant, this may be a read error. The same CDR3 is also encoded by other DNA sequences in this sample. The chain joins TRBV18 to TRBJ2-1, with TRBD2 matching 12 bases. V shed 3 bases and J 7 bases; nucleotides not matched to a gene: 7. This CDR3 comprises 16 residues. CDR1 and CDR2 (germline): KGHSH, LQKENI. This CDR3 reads CASSPQTSGSYNEQFF. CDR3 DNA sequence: TGTGCCAGCTCACCCCAGACTAGCGGGAGTTATAATGAGCAGTTCTTC. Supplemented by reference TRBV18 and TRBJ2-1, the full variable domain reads NAGVMQNPRHLVRRRGQEARLRCSPMKGHSHVYWYRQLPEEGLKFMVYLQKENIIDESGMPKERFSAEFPKEGPSILRIQQVVRGDSAAYFCASSPQTSGSYNEQFFGPGTRLTVL.

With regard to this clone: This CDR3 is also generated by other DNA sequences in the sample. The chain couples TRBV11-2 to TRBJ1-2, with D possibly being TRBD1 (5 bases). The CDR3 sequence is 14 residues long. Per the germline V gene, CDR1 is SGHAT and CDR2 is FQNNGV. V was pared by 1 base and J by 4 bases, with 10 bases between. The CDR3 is CASSLAGQGYGYTF. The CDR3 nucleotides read TGTGCCAGCAGCTTAGCGGGGCAGGGCTATGGCTACACCTTC. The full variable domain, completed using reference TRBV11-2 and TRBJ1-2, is EAGVAQSPRYKIIEKRQSVAFWCNPISGHATLYWYQQILGQGPKLLIQFQNNGVVDDSQLPKDRFSAERLKGVDSTLKIQPAKLEDSAVYLCASSLAGQGYGYTFGSGTRLTVV.

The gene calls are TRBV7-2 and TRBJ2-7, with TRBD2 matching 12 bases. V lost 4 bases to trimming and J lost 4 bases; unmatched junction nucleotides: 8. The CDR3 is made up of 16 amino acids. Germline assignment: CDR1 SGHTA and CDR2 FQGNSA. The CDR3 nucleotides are TGTGCCAGCAGCTCCCCTAGCGGGAGGGCCCCGTACGAGCAGTACTTC. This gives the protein CASSSPSGRAPYEQYF.

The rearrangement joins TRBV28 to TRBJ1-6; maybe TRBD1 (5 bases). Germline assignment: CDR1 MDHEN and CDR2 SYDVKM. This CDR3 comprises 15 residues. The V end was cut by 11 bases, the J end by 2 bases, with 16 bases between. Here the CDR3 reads CAGRGSGAYNSPLHF. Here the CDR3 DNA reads TGTGCCGGCCGGGGCTCTGGGGCCTATAATTCACCCCTCCACTTT.

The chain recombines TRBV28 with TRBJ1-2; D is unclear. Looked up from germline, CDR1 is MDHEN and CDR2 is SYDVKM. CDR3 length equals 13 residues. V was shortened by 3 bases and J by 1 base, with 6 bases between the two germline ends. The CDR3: CASSFDNNYGYTF. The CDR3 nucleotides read TGTGCCAGCAGTTTTGACAATAACTATGGCTACACCTTC.

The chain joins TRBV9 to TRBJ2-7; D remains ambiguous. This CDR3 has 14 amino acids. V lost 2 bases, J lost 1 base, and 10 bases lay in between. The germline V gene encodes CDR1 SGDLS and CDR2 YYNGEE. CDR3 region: CASSVMWGSYEQYF. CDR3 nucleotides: TGTGCCAGCAGCGTGATGTGGGGTTCCTACGAGCAGTACTTC.

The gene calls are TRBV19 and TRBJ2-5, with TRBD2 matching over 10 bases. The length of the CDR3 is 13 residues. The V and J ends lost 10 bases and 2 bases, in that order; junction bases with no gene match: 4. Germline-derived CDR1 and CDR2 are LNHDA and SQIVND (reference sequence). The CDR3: CATATSGQETQYF. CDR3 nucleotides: TGTGCCACCGCGACTAGCGGGCAAGAGACCCAGTACTTC. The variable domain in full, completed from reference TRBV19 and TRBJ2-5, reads DGGITQSPKYLFRKEGQNVTLSCEQNLNHDAMYWYRQDPGQGLRLIYYSQIVNDFQKGDIAEGYSVSREKKESFPLTVTSAQKNPTAFYLCATATSGQETQYFGPGTRLLVL.

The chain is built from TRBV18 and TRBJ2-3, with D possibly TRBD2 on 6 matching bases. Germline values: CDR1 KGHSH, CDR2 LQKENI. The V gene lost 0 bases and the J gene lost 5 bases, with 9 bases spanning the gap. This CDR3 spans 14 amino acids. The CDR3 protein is CASSPPMGGDTQYF. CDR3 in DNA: TGTGCCAGCTCACCACCGATGGGAGGAGATACGCAGTATTTT.

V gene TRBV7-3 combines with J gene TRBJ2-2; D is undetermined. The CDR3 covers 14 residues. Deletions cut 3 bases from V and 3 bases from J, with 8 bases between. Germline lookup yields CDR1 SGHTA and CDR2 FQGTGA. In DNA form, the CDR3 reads TGTGCCAGCAGCTTTAACGGAGACACCGGGGAGCTGTTTTTT. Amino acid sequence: CASSFNGDTGELFF.

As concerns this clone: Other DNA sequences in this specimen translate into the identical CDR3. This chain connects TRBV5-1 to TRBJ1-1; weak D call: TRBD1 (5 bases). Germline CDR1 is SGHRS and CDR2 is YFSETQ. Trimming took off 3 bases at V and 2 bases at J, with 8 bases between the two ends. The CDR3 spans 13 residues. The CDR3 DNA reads TGCGCCAGCAGCTCGACAGCCAACACTGAAGCTTTCTTT. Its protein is CASSSTANTEAFF.

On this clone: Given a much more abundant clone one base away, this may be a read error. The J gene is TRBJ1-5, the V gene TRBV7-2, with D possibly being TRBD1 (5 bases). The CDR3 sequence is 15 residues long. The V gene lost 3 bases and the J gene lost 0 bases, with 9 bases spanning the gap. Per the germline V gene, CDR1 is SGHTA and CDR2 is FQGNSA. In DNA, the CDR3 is TGTGCCAGCAGCTTGACGGGGACTAGCAATCAGCCCCAGCATTTT. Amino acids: CASSLTGTSNQPQHF. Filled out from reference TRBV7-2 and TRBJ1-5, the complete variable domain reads GAGVSQSPSNKVTEKGKDVELRCDPISGHTALYWYRQSLGQGLEFLIYFQGNSAPDKSGLPSDRFSAERTGGSVSTLTIQRTQQEDSAVYLCASSLTGTSNQPQHFGDGTRLSIL.

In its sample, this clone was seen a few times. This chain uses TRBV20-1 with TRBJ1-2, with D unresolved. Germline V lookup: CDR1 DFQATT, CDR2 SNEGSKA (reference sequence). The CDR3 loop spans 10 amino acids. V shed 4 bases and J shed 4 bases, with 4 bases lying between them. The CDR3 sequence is CSANLYGYTF. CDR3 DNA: TGCAGTGCTAATCTCTATGGCTACACCTTC.

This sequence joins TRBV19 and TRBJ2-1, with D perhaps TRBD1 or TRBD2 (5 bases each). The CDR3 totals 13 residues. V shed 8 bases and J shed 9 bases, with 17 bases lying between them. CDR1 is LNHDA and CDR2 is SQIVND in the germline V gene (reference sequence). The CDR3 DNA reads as TGTGCCAGTGAGAGCCGGGGCTCTATTGAGCAGTTCTTC. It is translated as CASESRGSIEQFF.

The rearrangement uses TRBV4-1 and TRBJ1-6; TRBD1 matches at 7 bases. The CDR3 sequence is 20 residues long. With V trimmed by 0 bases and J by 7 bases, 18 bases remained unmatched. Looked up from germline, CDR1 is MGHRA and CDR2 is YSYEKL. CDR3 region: CASSQEPLQGSVIRNSPLHF. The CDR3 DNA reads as TGCGCCAGCAGCCAAGAACCCCTACAGGGGTCCGTTATTAGAAATTCACCCCTCCACTTT.

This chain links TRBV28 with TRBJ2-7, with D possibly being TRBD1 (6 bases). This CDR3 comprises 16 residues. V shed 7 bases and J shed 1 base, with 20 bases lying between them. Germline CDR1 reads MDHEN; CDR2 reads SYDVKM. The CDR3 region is CASNTGTLKISYEQYF. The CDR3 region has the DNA TGTGCCAGCAACACCGGGACACTGAAGATTTCCTACGAGCAGTACTTC.

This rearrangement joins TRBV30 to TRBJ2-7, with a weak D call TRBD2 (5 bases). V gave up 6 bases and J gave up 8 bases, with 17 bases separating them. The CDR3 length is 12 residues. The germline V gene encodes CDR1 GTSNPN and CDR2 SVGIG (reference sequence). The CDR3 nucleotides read TGTGCCTGTCACGAGGGCAGTCTGAAGCAGTACTTC. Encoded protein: CACHEGSLKQYF.

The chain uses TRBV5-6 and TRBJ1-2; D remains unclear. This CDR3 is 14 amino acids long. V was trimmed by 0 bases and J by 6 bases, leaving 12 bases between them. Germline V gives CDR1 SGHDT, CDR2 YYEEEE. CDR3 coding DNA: TGTGCCAGCAGCTTGGCCATGAATGGGAATGGCTACACCTTC. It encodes CASSLAMNGNGYTF. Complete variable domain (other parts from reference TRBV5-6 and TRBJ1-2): DAGVTQSPTHLIKTRGQQVTLRCSPKSGHDTVSWYQQALGQGPQFIFQYYEEEERQRGNFPDRFSGHQFPNYSSELNVNALLLGDSALYLCASSLAMNGNGYTFGSGTRLTVV.

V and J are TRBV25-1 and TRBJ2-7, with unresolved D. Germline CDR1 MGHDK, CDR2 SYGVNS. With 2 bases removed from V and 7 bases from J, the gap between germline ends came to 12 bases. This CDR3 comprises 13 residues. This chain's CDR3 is CASSERPNAEQYF. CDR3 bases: TGTGCCAGCAGTGAACGGCCCAACGCGGAGCAGTACTTC.

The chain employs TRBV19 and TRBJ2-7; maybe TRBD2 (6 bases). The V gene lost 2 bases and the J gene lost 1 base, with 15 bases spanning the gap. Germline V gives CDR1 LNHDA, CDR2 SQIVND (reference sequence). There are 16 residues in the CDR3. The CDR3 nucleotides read TGTGCCAGTAGTATACCCGGGACCGGAGGGTCCTACGAGCAGTACTTC. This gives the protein CASSIPGTGGSYEQYF.

CDR3 protein: CASSFLRGATDTQYF. The CDR3, as DNA: TGCGCCAGCAGCTTTTTGCGGGGGGCCACAGATACGCAGTATTTT. V gene TRBV5-1 combines with J gene TRBJ2-3, with 8 bases lining up with TRBD2. With 2 bases clipped from V and 2 bases from J, the junction kept 4 bases outside the gene matches. The CDR3 runs 15 residues. CDR1 is SGHRS and CDR2 is YFSETQ in the germline V gene.

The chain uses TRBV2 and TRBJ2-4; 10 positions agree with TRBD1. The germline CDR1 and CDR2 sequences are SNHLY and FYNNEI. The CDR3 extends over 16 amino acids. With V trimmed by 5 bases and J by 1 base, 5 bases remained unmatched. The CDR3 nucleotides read TGTGCCAGCAGTTTCCCGGGACAGGGGGCCAAAAACATTCAGTACTTC. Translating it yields CASSFPGQGAKNIQYF.

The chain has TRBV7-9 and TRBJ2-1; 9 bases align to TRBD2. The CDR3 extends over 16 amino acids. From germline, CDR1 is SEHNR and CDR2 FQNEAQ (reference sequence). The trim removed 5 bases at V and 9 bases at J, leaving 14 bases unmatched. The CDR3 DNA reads TGTGCCAGCAGCCCTATCTGGGCGGGAGGGCCGGGTGAGCAGTTCTTC. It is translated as CASSPIWAGGPGEQFF.

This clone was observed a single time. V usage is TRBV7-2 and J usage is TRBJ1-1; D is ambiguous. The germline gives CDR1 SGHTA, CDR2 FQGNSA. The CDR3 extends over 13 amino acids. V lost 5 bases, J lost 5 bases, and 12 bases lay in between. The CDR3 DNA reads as TGTGCCAGCAGCATGGGGATAGGAACTGAAGCTTTCTTT. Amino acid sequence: CASSMGIGTEAFF. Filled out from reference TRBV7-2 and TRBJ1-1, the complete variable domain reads GAGVSQSPSNKVTEKGKDVELRCDPISGHTALYWYRQSLGQGLEFLIYFQGNSAPDKSGLPSDRFSAERTGGSVSTLTIQRTQQEDSAVYLCASSMGIGTEAFFGQGTRLTVV.

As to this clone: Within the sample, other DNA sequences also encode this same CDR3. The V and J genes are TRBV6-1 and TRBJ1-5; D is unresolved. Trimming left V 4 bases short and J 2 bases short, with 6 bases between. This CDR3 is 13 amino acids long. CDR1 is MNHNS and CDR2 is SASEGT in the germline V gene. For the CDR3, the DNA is TGTGCCAGCAGTGCGGGTGGCAATCAGCCCCAGCATTTT. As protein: CASSAGGNQPQHF.

CDR3 DNA sequence: TGTGCCAGCAGCCCTGCAACAGGTTTCACCGGGGAGCTGTTTTTT. Translation gives CASSPATGFTGELFF. The V gene is TRBV9, the J gene TRBJ2-2, with D perhaps matching TRBD1 (5 bases). The CDR3 sequence is 15 residues long. Germline CDR1 reads SGDLS; CDR2 reads YYNGEE. Trimming cost V 4 bases and J 4 bases, with 14 bases left between them.

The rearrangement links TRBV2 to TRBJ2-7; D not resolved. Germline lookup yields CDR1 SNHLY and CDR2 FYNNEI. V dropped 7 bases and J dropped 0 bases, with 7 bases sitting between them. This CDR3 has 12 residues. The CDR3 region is CASKKDSYEQYF. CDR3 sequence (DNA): TGTGCCAGCAAGAAGGACTCCTACGAGCAGTACTTC.

For the CDR3, the DNA is TGTGCCAGCAGTTACAAGGGCTCTGAAGCTTTCTTT. This encodes CASSYKGSEAFF. The rearrangement links TRBV6-5 to TRBJ1-1, with unresolved D. V was cut by 2 bases and J by 6 bases, with 7 bases left in between. The CDR3 totals 12 residues. Per germline, CDR1 MNHEY and CDR2 SVGAGI.

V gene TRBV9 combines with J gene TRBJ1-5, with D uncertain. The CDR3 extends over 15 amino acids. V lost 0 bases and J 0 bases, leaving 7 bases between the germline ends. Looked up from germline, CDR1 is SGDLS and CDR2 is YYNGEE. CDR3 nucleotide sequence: TGTGCCAGCAGCGTAGGAAAGGGTAGCAATCAGCCCCAGCATTTT. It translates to CASSVGKGSNQPQHF.